A single sample is the source of the 3 T cell receptor beta chains below, sequenced in a study of blood T cell repertoires in COVID-19. TCRdb's table, derived via immunoSEQ multiplex PCR, lists solely in-frame clones and lacks some. Of 130,000 to 150,000 clones listed, about 86% are singletons. The sample consisted of peripheral blood. These receptors all come from a woman aged 50 to 60 with active or convalescent COVID-19.

The chain combines TRBV28 with TRBJ2-7, with 8 bases identical to TRBD2. Per the germline V gene, CDR1 is MDHEN and CDR2 is SYDVKM. Trimming at V came to 3 bases and at J to 3 bases, leaving 7 bases not matched to a gene. This CDR3 is 15 amino acids long. CDR3: CASSFLAGGHYEQYF. For the CDR3, the DNA is TGTGCCAGCAGTTTTTTGGCGGGAGGCCACTACGAGCAGTACTTC.

This rearrangement joins TRBV13 to TRBJ1-2; a weak D match, TRBD1 (6 bases). CDR1 is PRHDT, CDR2 FYEKMQ, per germline (reference sequence). V was trimmed by 4 bases and J by 3 bases, leaving 18 bases between them. This CDR3 has 16 amino acids. The CDR3 DNA reads TGTGCCAGCAGCTCCCCCAGGGGATGGGATGACTATGGCTACACCTTC. It specifies CASSSPRGWDDYGYTF.

The rearrangement uses TRBV5-1 and TRBJ2-3, with 8 bases lining up with TRBD1. Trimming removed 1 base from V and 11 bases from J; junction bases left unmatched: 9. Per the germline V gene, CDR1 is SGHRS and CDR2 is YFSETQ. This CDR3 spans 14 amino acids. CDR3 DNA: TGCGCCAGCAGCTTGTTCGACAGGGGCCTGGGGCAGTATTTT. As protein: CASSLFDRGLGQYF.